A single sample is the source of the 5 T cell receptor beta chains below, sequenced in a study of T cell changes during pregnancy in multiple sclerosis. Libraries were prepared by immunoSEQ multiplex PCR; TCRdb keeps only in-frame clonotypes and omits some of them. This sample yields just under 50,000 clones, of which 91% are seen a single time; roughly a tenth belongs to the top ten. Sequences were derived from CD8+ T cells from peripheral blood mononuclear cells, sampled after pregnancy. All receptors derive from a female donor with multiple sclerosis, enrolled in a pregnancy study.

This clone was recorded a few times. The V call is TRBV6-4, the J call TRBJ2-2; possibly TRBD2 for D (5 bases). Germline V gives CDR1 MRHNA, CDR2 SNTAGT. The CDR3 is made up of 14 amino acids. Trimming removed 6 bases at V and 3 bases at J, with 11 bases between. The CDR3 DNA is TGTGCCAGCAGACCGGGATCTTACACCGGGGAGCTGTTTTTT. It translates to CASRPGSYTGELFF.

The V gene is TRBV13, the J gene TRBJ2-3; the D gene is possibly TRBD1 (5 bases). This CDR3 contains 15 residues. V was clipped by 11 bases and J by 4 bases, with 22 bases between them. Germline lookup yields CDR1 PRHDT and CDR2 FYEKMQ (reference sequence). The CDR3 loop reads CAGTPAQGLADTQYF. CDR3 DNA sequence: TGTGCCGGAACCCCGGCCCAGGGATTAGCAGATACGCAGTATTTT.

This clone was seen only a few times. This chain uses TRBV2 with TRBJ2-3, with D possibly being TRBD1 (6 bases). Germline loops: CDR1 SNHLY, CDR2 FYNNEI. V was clipped by 8 bases and J by 1 base, with 22 bases between them. The CDR3 is 17 amino acids. The CDR3 is CASETPTGQGRTDTQYF. The DNA of the CDR3 is TGTGCCAGCGAGACTCCGACCGGGCAGGGGCGCACAGATACGCAGTATTTT.

This clone came up a few times. This chain joins TRBV9 and TRBJ1-1; D ambiguous. Germline values: CDR1 SGDLS, CDR2 YYNGEE. The CDR3 is 14 residues long. V shed 0 bases and J shed 4 bases, with 10 bases lying between them. The CDR3 DNA reads TGTGCCAGCAGCGTAGCGGGAGGGAGCACTGAAGCTTTCTTT. Translating gives CASSVAGGSTEAFF.

This clone occurred a few times. V is TRBV6-4 and J is TRBJ2-1; the match to TRBD2 covers 8 bases. Germline CDR1 is MRHNA and CDR2 is SNTAGT. Trimming cost V 6 bases and J 2 bases; bases outside gene matches: 0. The CDR3 consists of 13 residues. Here the CDR3 reads CASSGGAYNEQFF. CDR3 nucleotide sequence: TGTGCCAGCAGCGGGGGGGCCTACAATGAGCAGTTCTTC.